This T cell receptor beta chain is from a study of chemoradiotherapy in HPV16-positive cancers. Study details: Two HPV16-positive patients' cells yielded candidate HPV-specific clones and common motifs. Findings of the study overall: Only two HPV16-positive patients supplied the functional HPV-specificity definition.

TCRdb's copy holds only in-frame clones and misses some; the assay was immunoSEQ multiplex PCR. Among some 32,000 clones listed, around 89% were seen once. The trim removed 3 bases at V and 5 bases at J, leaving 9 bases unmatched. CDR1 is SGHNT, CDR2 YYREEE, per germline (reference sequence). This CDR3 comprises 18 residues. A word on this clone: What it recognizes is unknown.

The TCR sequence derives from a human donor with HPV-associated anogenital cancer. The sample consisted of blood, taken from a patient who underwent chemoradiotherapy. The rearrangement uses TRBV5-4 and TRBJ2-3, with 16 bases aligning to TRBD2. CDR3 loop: CASSSGTSGRASIDTQYF. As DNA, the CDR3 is TGTGCCAGCAGCTCCGGGACTAGCGGGAGGGCCTCAATAGATACGCAGTATTTT.